The 5 T cell receptor beta chains below were found in one sample sequenced in a study of vaccination and CD4 T cells after COVID-19. The antigens these receptors bind are not known. Documented treatment: roughly ten-day PBMC culture with coronavirus spike peptide pools or control peptides (ViraFEST assay). The Oncomine TCR Beta short-read assay generated sequence data from the DNA of cultured CD4+ T cells. TCRdb redid the calling of the PCR reads with MiXCR, one entry per CDR3 protein. Found here are about 15,000 distinct CDR3 sequences, approximately 52% of them singletons; the top ten hold roughly 13%. Source material: CD4+ T cells from blood, cultured in vitro. The receptors derive from a human donor who had recovered from COVID-19.

The rearrangement links TRBV6-4 to TRBJ2-3; D gene uncertain. The germline V and J ends were trimmed by 4 bases and 0 bases, with 11 bases remaining between them. CDR1 is MRHNA and CDR2 is SNTAGT in the germline V gene. The CDR3 runs 15 residues. The CDR3 here is CASSVRWASTDTQYF. Here the CDR3 DNA reads TGTGCCAGCAGTGTTCGCTGGGCTAGCACAGATACGCAGTATTTT.

The gene calls are TRBV18 and TRBJ2-5; D unresolved. This CDR3 comprises 15 residues. The ends were cut back, 4 bases at V and 0 bases at J, with 12 bases in the middle. Germline CDR1 and CDR2: KGHSH and LQKENI. This CDR3 is CASSRSGPNQETQYF. The CDR3 region has the DNA TGTGCCAGCTCACGGTCCGGGCCAAACCAAGAGACCCAGTACTTC.

This chain uses TRBV20-1 with TRBJ2-3, with TRBD2 identical over 7 bases. Germline values: CDR1 DFQATT, CDR2 SNEGSKA (reference sequence). The CDR3 totals 16 residues. Germline trimming cut 6 bases from V and 7 bases from J; bases unmatched to any gene: 19. The CDR3 is CSAESGTGRDMNTQYF. The CDR3, as DNA: TGCAGTGCGGAAAGCGGGACTGGCCGAGACATGAATACGCAGTATTTT.

The table lists this clonotype with a count of one. The chain uses TRBV2 and TRBJ2-2; D gene uncertain. Germline-derived CDR1 and CDR2 are SNHLY and FYNNEI. The V end lost 8 bases, the J end lost 1 base, and 11 bases lay between the germline ends. The CDR3 loop spans 14 amino acids. Here the CDR3 reads CASVTDGNTGELFF. DNA of the CDR3: TGTGCCAGCGTGACCGACGGGAACACCGGGGAGCTGTTTTTT.

V gene TRBV20-1 combines with J gene TRBJ2-1; D tentatively fits TRBD1 or TRBD2 (6 bases each). V lost 5 bases, J lost 8 bases, and 19 bases lay in between. The CDR3 loop spans 14 amino acids. Germline V CDR1 and CDR2: DFQATT, SNEGSKA (reference sequence). CDR3 DNA sequence: TGCAGTGCTTACACTACAGGGAGGTGGGATGAGCAGTTCTTC. Encoded protein: CSAYTTGRWDEQFF.